The 20 T cell receptor beta chains below all came from one sample that was sequenced in a study of T-cell memory formation after mild COVID-19. A single record per CDR3 protein comes from TCRdb applying MiXCR to the 5' RACE reads. The sample consists of fewer than 150,000 distinct CDR3 sequences, about 24% of them appearing once. Sequences were obtained from PBMCs or a T cell subset sorted from them (not recorded which). All receptors come from a young man who had mild COVID-19 (a few samples of this study predate the infection). Cell type and time point are not known.

This clonotype was counted at least ten times. This chain links TRBV5-1 with TRBJ2-1, with D perhaps being TRBD1 or TRBD2 (5 bases each). This CDR3 has 14 amino acids. V was pared by 4 bases and J by 7 bases, with 15 bases between. Germline V lookup: CDR1 SGHRS, CDR2 YFSETQ. This CDR3 is CASSPGTGSNEQFF. The DNA for the CDR3 is TGCGCCAGCAGCCCCGGGACGGGGTCGAATGAGCAGTTCTTC.

The chain uses TRBV23-1 and TRBJ1-1; 8 nucleotides match TRBD1. TRBV23-1 counts as an open reading frame of uncertain function. J gave up 0 bases and V 4 bases, and 7 bases lay outside the gene matches. CDR3 length: 16 residues. For the CDR3, the DNA is TGCGCCAGCAGTCCTCCCGGGACAGGCTTGAACACTGAAGCTTTCTTT. It translates to CASSPPGTGLNTEAFF.

This chain links TRBV20-1 with TRBJ1-1; 8 bases align to TRBD1. This CDR3 comprises 14 residues. Trimming cost V 3 bases and J 3 bases; bases outside gene matches: 6. Germline V gene data show CDR1 as DFQATT and CDR2 as SNEGSKA (reference sequence). This CDR3 is CSARTGEGYTEAFF. CDR3 coding DNA: TGCAGTGCTAGGACAGGGGAAGGATACACTGAAGCTTTCTTT.

This sequence joins TRBV6-5 and TRBJ2-5; D is unclear. The CDR3 covers 14 residues. The germline V gene has CDR1 MNHEY and CDR2 SVGAGI. V lost 4 bases, J lost 5 bases, and 14 bases lay in between. The CDR3 region is CASSSPQVGETQYF. CDR3 nucleotides: TGTGCCAGCAGTTCACCTCAGGTGGGGGAGACCCAGTACTTC.

Here the CDR3 DNA reads TGTGCCAGCAGCCAAGTGGGGACAGGGCTGAACACTGAAGCTTTCTTT. As protein: CASSQVGTGLNTEAFF. V is TRBV4-2 and J is TRBJ1-1, with 9 nucleotides matching TRBD1. CDR1 LGHNA and CDR2 YNFKEQ come from the germline V gene. Trimming took 1 base from V and 0 from J; bases not matched to a gene: 3. The CDR3 loop spans 16 amino acids.

This chain joins TRBV9 and TRBJ2-1, with unresolved D. V lost 1 base to trimming and J lost 7 bases, with 6 bases between them. The germline V gene has CDR1 SGDLS and CDR2 YYNGEE. The CDR3 is 12 residues long. The DNA of the CDR3 is TGTGCCAGCAGCGTAATAAGTAATGAGCAGTTCTTC. As protein: CASSVISNEQFF.

The V and J genes are TRBV19 and TRBJ2-2, with 13 bases matching TRBD2. V was clipped by 5 bases and J by 3 bases; unmatched bases: 6. In germline, CDR1 is LNHDA, CDR2 SQIVND (reference sequence). The CDR3 has 17 amino acids. CDR3 amino acids: CASSSGLAGVYTGELFF. DNA for the CDR3: TGTGCCAGTAGTTCCGGACTAGCGGGGGTGTACACCGGGGAGCTGTTTTTT.

The chain combines TRBV4-1 with TRBJ2-2, with 8 nucleotides matching TRBD1. V was clipped by 1 base and J by 7 bases; unmatched bases: 5. The CDR3 covers 15 residues. CDR1 is MGHRA and CDR2 is YSYEKL in the germline V gene. CDR3 amino acids: CASSQAAGGYGELFF. The CDR3 DNA reads TGCGCCAGCAGCCAAGCTGCAGGGGGCTACGGGGAGCTGTTTTTT.

The chain links TRBV12-3 or TRBV12-4 to TRBJ2-5; D unclear. The V end was cut by 4 bases, the J end by 5 bases, with 8 bases between. This CDR3 is built from 12 residues. In nucleotides, the CDR3 is TGTGCCAGCAGTTCGCCTGGGGAGACCCAGTACTTC. Its protein is CASSSPGETQYF.

In its sample, this clonotype was seen a few times. The CDR3 is CASSTGQGTSYEQYF. In nucleotides, the CDR3 is TGTGCCAGCAGTACGGGACAGGGGACCTCCTACGAGCAGTACTTC. The V call is TRBV27, the J call TRBJ2-7; 10 bases fit TRBD1. Unmatched junction bases numbered 4, after V lost 5 bases and J lost 0 bases. The CDR3 is made up of 15 amino acids. The germline CDR1 and CDR2 sequences are MNHEY and SMNVEV (reference sequence).

The rearrangement links TRBV6-2 or TRBV6-3 to TRBJ2-7; the D call may be TRBD1 or TRBD2 (5 bases each). The CDR3 is 16 amino acids. Trimming shortened V by 5 bases and J by 0 bases, and 17 bases separated the two germline ends. Germline-derived CDR1 and CDR2 are MNHEY and SVGEGT. CDR3 nucleotide sequence: TGTGCCAGCAGTCTGCCCGGGACCCTGCTCTCCTACGAGCAGTACTTC. It codes for CASSLPGTLLSYEQYF.

The V and J genes are TRBV29-1 and TRBJ2-1; 10 bases agree with TRBD2. There are 16 residues in the CDR3. The J segment lost 10 bases and the V segment lost 0 bases, leaving 12 bases of the junction unmatched. CDR1 SQVTM and CDR2 ANQGSEA come from the germline V gene. CDR3 DNA sequence: TGCAGCGTTGAAGATCTTGGAGCGGGGGGGCCTGGGGAGCAGTTCTTC. Its translation: CSVEDLGAGGPGEQFF.

This clonotype was picked up a small number of times. The rearrangement joins TRBV7-9 to TRBJ2-7, with 9 positions matching TRBD1. V shed 0 bases, J shed 3 bases, and the junction held 3 bases outside the gene matches. The CDR3 sequence is 15 residues long. Germline V gene data show CDR1 as SEHNR and CDR2 as FQNEAQ (reference sequence). The CDR3 DNA reads TGTGCCAGCAGCTTAGCCGGGACAGGGCACTACGAGCAGTACTTC. Protein: CASSLAGTGHYEQYF.

This chain joins TRBV28 and TRBJ2-1, with D uncertain. V was trimmed by 7 bases and J by 5 bases, leaving 12 bases between them. This CDR3 contains 13 residues. Germline values: CDR1 MDHEN, CDR2 SYDVKM. The CDR3 loop reads CASTSLYDNEQFF. As DNA, the CDR3 is TGTGCCAGCACCAGCCTGTACGACAATGAGCAGTTCTTC.

V is TRBV7-2 and J is TRBJ2-2, with D perhaps being TRBD1 or TRBD2 (5 bases each). Looked up from germline, CDR1 is SGHTA and CDR2 is FQGNSA. The CDR3 consists of 16 residues. V lost 5 bases, J lost 0 bases, and 13 bases lay in between. The CDR3 loop is CASSAGAGSNTGELFF. CDR3 DNA: TGTGCCAGCAGCGCCGGGGCGGGCTCGAACACCGGGGAGCTGTTTTTT.

The rearrangement links TRBV20-1 to TRBJ1-3; maybe TRBD1 (5 bases). The CDR3 spans 14 residues. The ends were cut back, 5 bases at V and 2 bases at J, with 13 bases in the middle. CDR1 and CDR2 (germline): DFQATT, SNEGSKA (reference sequence). The CDR3 is CSAHGRGTGNTIYF. The CDR3 DNA reads as TGCAGTGCTCACGGGCGGGGCACTGGAAACACCATATATTTT.

V is TRBV5-6 and J is TRBJ2-5, with 8 bases identical to TRBD2. This CDR3 is 14 amino acids long. Germline assignment: CDR1 SGHDT and CDR2 YYEEEE. Unmatched junction bases numbered 7, after V lost 5 bases and J lost 4 bases. The CDR3 region is CASRKRGGGETQYF. In DNA form, the CDR3 reads TGTGCCAGCAGAAAACGGGGGGGCGGAGAGACCCAGTACTTC.

This clonotype showed up many times. J is TRBJ2-4 and V is TRBV14; D not resolved. The V end lost 4 bases, the J end lost 8 bases, and 6 bases lay between the germline ends. The germline CDR1 and CDR2 sequences are SGHDN and FVKESK. This CDR3 has 11 residues. CDR3 DNA sequence: TGTGCCAGCAGCCTGTTGGACATTCAGTACTTC. It translates to CASSLLDIQYF.

J is TRBJ2-3 and V is TRBV10-3; 8 positions match TRBD2. The CDR3 runs 16 residues. Germline CDR1 is ENHRY and CDR2 is SYGVKD. The J segment lost 2 bases and the V segment lost 3 bases, leaving 7 bases of the junction unmatched. CDR3 amino acids: CAISDNAGGLTDTQYF. DNA of the CDR3: TGTGCCATCAGTGATAACGCGGGGGGCCTCACAGATACGCAGTATTTT.

This clonotype turned up a few times. V is TRBV9 and J is TRBJ2-7; D tentatively fits TRBD1 or TRBD2 (6 bases each). The CDR3 covers 15 residues. V shed 3 bases and J shed 0 bases, with 13 bases lying between them. Germline CDR1 is SGDLS and CDR2 is YYNGEE. CDR3 in amino acids: CASSEGGGYSYEQYF. CDR3 nucleotide sequence: TGTGCCAGCAGCGAGGGGGGCGGATACTCCTACGAGCAGTACTTC. Drawing the rest from reference TRBV9 and TRBJ2-7, the complete variable domain is DSGVTQTPKHLITATGQRVTLRCSPRSGDLSVYWYQQSLDQGLQFLIQYYNGEERAKGNILERFSAQQFPDLHSELNLSSLELGDSALYFCASSEGGGYSYEQYFGPGTRLTVT.